A selection of T cell receptor beta chains follows, all from one sample in a study of blood T cell repertoires in COVID-19. Clones were read by immunoSEQ multiplex PCR, and TCRdb kept only the in-frame ones, dropping some. The sample lists approximately 200,000 clones; 85% to 90% were seen once. Sample: peripheral blood. The receptors were gathered from a woman aged 55-69 years with acute or convalescent COVID-19. CDR3s include the opening cysteine and the closing phenylalanine or tryptophan. D genes are given only for firm matches. Expanded clones get a size class; other rows say once, few or many, or leave the size out.

size	D	V	J	CDR3	DNA
-	-	TRBV5-1	TRBJ2-1	CASSRTVQSSYNEQFF	TGCGCCAGCAGTCGGACAGTTCAGAGCTCCTACAATGAGCAGTTCTTC
once	TRBD2	TRBV13	TRBJ2-3	CASSSLAGGPVSTDTQYF	TGTGCCAGCAGCTCTCTAGCGGGAGGGCCTGTGAGCACAGATACGCAGTATTTT
-	TRBD1	TRBV19	TRBJ1-3	CASSSPTGISGNTIYF	TGTGCCAGTAGTTCTCCGACAGGGATCTCTGGAAACACCATATATTTT
-	-	TRBV6-5	TRBJ1-5	CASSSEGYSNQPQHF	TGTGCCAGCAGTTCGGAGGGCTATAGCAATCAGCCCCAGCATTTT
-	-	TRBV10-3	TRBJ1-4	CAISESGGIGGGSYNEKLFF	TGTGCCATCAGTGAGTCAGGAGGGATTGGCGGAGGCAGCTATAATGAAAAACTGTTTTTT
-	-	TRBV18	TRBJ1-1	CASLPVDRVNTEAFF	TGTGCCAGCCTCCCCGTTGATCGGGTGAACACTGAAGCTTTCTTT
-	-	TRBV5-1	TRBJ2-7	CASRKGDAAGNYEQYF	TGCGCCAGCAGAAAGGGGGACGCGGCCGGTAACTACGAGCAGTACTTC
few	-	TRBV4-3	TRBJ1-6	CASSQDSNSPLHF	TGCGCCAGCAGCCAAGACAGTAATTCACCCCTCCACTTT
-	TRBD2	TRBV5-1	TRBJ2-1	CASSYYGLAGRDEQFF	TGCGCCAGCAGCTACTACGGACTAGCGGGAAGAGATGAGCAGTTCTTC
-	TRBD2	TRBV19	TRBJ2-1	CASQAGRGFFNEQFF	TGTGCCAGTCAGGCGGGGAGGGGCTTTTTCAATGAGCAGTTCTTC